This entry concerns a single T cell receptor (beta chain). Its antigen is still unknown. Base-call qualities are not available, and no considerably larger clone is one nucleotide away. V is shortened by 7 bases, J by 2 bases, and the region joining them spans 5 bases. The CDR3 runs 11 amino acids, cysteine and phenylalanine included. The DNA shown is the 33-base CDR3, in frame from base 1. The time point label corresponds to: blood from clinic visit 5 months post-surgery; TSC patient then seizure free. The surgery cases showing the highest brain T cell transcript signatures were chosen for TCR beta chain sequencing of brain tissue and, when available, of blood. Before surgery, the patients had been given at least one anti-epileptic drug. TCR-sequenced patients were children with drug-resistant epilepsy due to tuberous sclerosis complex, focal cortical dysplasia, Rasmussen encephalitis or hemimegalencephaly. The Monarch genomic DNA purification kit was used to extract bulk genomic DNA from unsorted brain tissue and whole blood.

The data were obtained in a study of brain T cells in children with intractable seizures (dated by TCRdb to the early 2020s). About the investigation overall: As a first screen for immune gene transcripts, resected brain tissue from approximately 54 pediatric epilepsy surgery cases was run on a NanoString immunology panel. Among the roughly twelve selected surgery cases, eight also had pre-surgery blood sequenced, leaving four with brain tissue only.

TCR beta chain sequences were generated from genomic DNA using the immunoSEQ assay. The study's own analysis went as follows. CDR3 sequences that did not begin with the conserved framework cysteine at position 104 were removed manually. To get clonality, the normalized Shannon's Diversity Index was subtracted from one, giving values from 0 (maximal diversity) to 1 (oligoclonal). To check whether a given CDR3 had different frequencies in two samples, for example brain versus blood, chi-squared comparison-of-proportions tests were used. Public clonotypes were found by searching immuneACCESS, and the VDJdb browser was used to assess similarity to known antiviral clonotypes. Imported from immuneACCESS, the table was reduced by TCRdb to in-frame sequences with V and J called. These copies leave out some clones; in studies compared against another copy, an unresolved V gene accounts for under half, and the cause of the remainder is not known. Clone size and V and J calls were adopted from that table, with D and trimming inferred from the DNA. For this sample the table gives around 340,000 clones, of which over 90% were detected only once. The biggest ten clones account for 5% to 7% of the sample.

General study outcomes and caveats: The patients' HCMV serostatus was not known, and viral specificity was inferred solely from CDR3 sequence similarity. Because sequencing depth was different between pre-surgery and post-surgery blood, clones absent from the pre-surgery sample may reflect undersampling.

Here the sequenced sample was peripheral blood, taken 5 to 6 months after surgery. The sequence links TRBV12-3 or TRBV12-4 to TRBJ1-1, with no confidently assigned D gene. The sequence came from a boy in the first two years of life with tuberous sclerosis and intractable seizures. CDR3 loop: CASKGNTEAFF. The bases are TGTGCCAGCAAGGGTAACACTGAAGCTTTCTTT.